This is a list of T cell receptor beta chains from one sample in a study of shared clonotypes between healthy human individuals. Some clones are missing from TCRdb's copy, which holds only in-frame ones; the method was immunoSEQ multiplex PCR. Altogether millions of clones are present, roughly nine tenths being singletons, with the ten largest covering 0.14%. Sequencing input: naive CD4+ T cells sorted from blood. These receptors came from a man younger than 35 in good health. CDR3s include the opening cysteine and the closing phenylalanine or tryptophan. The D gene is left open where the match is weak. The listing skips clone size in some rows; elsewhere it reads once, few, many or a size class.

d_call	clone_size	v_call	j_call	cdr3_aa	cdr3_nt
TRBD2	once	TRBV10-2	TRBJ2-7	CASGGLAGGPSYEQYF	TGCGCCAGCGGAGGACTAGCGGGAGGGCCCAGCTACGAGCAGTACTTC
TRBD2	once	TRBV19	TRBJ2-1	CASRPLGTSGIYEQFF	TGTGCCAGTAGGCCTCTCGGGACTAGCGGGATATATGAGCAGTTCTTC
TRBD1	.	TRBV28	TRBJ2-5	CASSFSGTGDETQYF	TGTGCCAGCAGTTTCTCCGGGACAGGGGACGAGACCCAGTACTTC
TRBD2	.	TRBV5-1	TRBJ2-1	CASSPWGGQRGEQFF	TGCGCCAGCAGCCCTTGGGGAGGGCAGAGGGGTGAGCAGTTCTTC
.	.	TRBV5-6	TRBJ1-3	CASSLDIGSHTIYF	TGTGCCAGCAGCTTGGACATAGGGTCCCACACCATATATTTT
.	.	TRBV30	TRBJ1-1	CAWSGLGGGRTEAFF	TGTGCCTGGAGTGGCCTGGGTGGGGGCCGAACTGAAGCTTTCTTT
.	once	TRBV30	TRBJ2-3	CAWSGGGGTDTQYF	TGTGCCTGGAGTGGAGGGGGTGGTACAGATACGCAGTATTTT
.	.	TRBV21-1	TRBJ1-2	CASSTVKGGGWCGYTF	TGTGCCAGCAGCACTGTTAAAGGGGGCGGATGGTGTGGCTACACCTTC
.	.	TRBV28	TRBJ2-7	CASSFDRIAYEQYF	TGTGCCAGCAGTTTTGACAGGATTGCCTACGAGCAGTACTTC
TRBD2	.	TRBV9	TRBJ2-7	CASSPVGGGLVEQYF	TGTGCCAGCAGCCCCGTGGGGGGAGGGCTTGTCGAGCAGTACTTC
TRBD1	few	TRBV7-9	TRBJ1-1	CASSSTGRTEAFF	TGTGCCAGCAGCTCGACAGGGAGGACTGAAGCTTTCTTT
.	.	TRBV6-5	TRBJ2-1	CASSYSAYNEQFF	TGTGCCAGCAGTTACTCAGCGTACAATGAGCAGTTCTTC
.	.	TRBV5-4	TRBJ2-1	CASSSPRGSDEQFF	TGTGCCAGCAGCTCCCCGCGGGGTTCGGATGAGCAGTTCTTC
.	.	TRBV6-6	TRBJ2-7	CASSYSPGTYEQYF	TGTGCCAGCAGTTACAGTCCAGGAACCTACGAGCAGTACTTC
TRBD2	.	TRBV2	TRBJ2-3	CASRASGGRGDTQYF	TGTGCCAGCAGAGCTAGCGGGGGCCGTGGAGATACGCAGTATTTT
.	.	TRBV5-5	TRBJ1-3	CASSSQGFRSGNTIYF	TGTGCCAGCAGCTCTCAGGGTTTTCGCTCTGGAAACACCATATATTTT
TRBD2	.	TRBV9	TRBJ2-7	CASSMRTSGPFGEQYF	TGTGCCAGCAGCATGAGGACTAGCGGTCCGTTTGGGGAGCAGTACTTC
.	.	TRBV28	TRBJ1-2	CASSPGDRLSYGYTF	TGTGCCAGCAGCCCCGGAGACCGACTTTCCTATGGCTACACCTTC
TRBD1	.	TRBV5-1	TRBJ1-1	CASSLWDRGRFVDTEAFF	TGCGCCAGCAGCCTGTGGGACAGGGGGAGATTTGTGGACACTGAAGCTTTCTTT
TRBD1	few	TRBV10-3	TRBJ1-4	CAISTGQAIATNEKLFF	TGTGCCATCAGCACGGGACAGGCTATTGCAACTAATGAAAAACTGTTTTTT
TRBD2	.	TRBV27	TRBJ2-1	CASSPLVLAGDNEQFF	TGTGCCAGCAGTCCGCTAGTGTTAGCGGGAGACAATGAGCAGTTCTTC
TRBD1	.	TRBV7-9	TRBJ1-4	CASSTGQANEKLFF	TGTGCCAGCAGCACGGGACAGGCTAATGAAAAACTGTTTTTT
.	.	TRBV5-3	TRBJ2-7	CARSLEEDLSYEQYF	TGTGCCAGAAGCTTGGAGGAGGACCTCTCCTACGAGCAGTACTTC
.	.	TRBV19	TRBJ1-5	CASSILDTNQPQHF	TGTGCCAGTAGTATCTTAGACACAAATCAGCCCCAGCATTTT
.	.	TRBV4-1	TRBJ2-7	CASSQARGWSYEQYF	TGCGCCAGCAGCCAAGCAAGGGGATGGTCCTACGAGCAGTACTTC
TRBD1	.	TRBV6-5	TRBJ1-3	CASSFGQGSGNTIYF	TGTGCCAGCAGTTTCGGACAGGGCTCTGGAAACACCATATATTTT
.	.	TRBV5-4	TRBJ1-3	CASSLAGSRSGNTIYF	TGTGCCAGCAGCTTGGCCGGCAGCAGGTCTGGAAACACCATATATTTT
.	.	TRBV5-4	TRBJ1-2	CASSLDLTPNYGYTF	TGTGCCAGCAGCTTGGACCTGACACCTAACTATGGCTACACCTTC
TRBD2	.	TRBV29-1	TRBJ2-7	CSFWGTSHPYEQYF	TGCAGCTTTTGGGGGACTAGTCATCCCTACGAGCAGTACTTC
.	.	TRBV7-2	TRBJ2-2	CASSLVGSGVTGELFF	TGTGCCAGCAGCTTAGTTGGGTCGGGAGTAACCGGGGAGCTGTTTTTT
TRBD1	.	TRBV19	TRBJ2-1	CASSQGGQSYNEQFF	TGTGCCAGTAGTCAAGGGGGACAGTCCTACAATGAGCAGTTCTTC
TRBD1	.	TRBV6-1	TRBJ2-3	CASSTRDRGKDTQYF	TGTGCCAGCAGTACCCGGGACAGGGGAAAAGATACGCAGTATTTT
.	.	TRBV7-2	TRBJ1-4	CASSLGGLGEKLFF	TGTGCCAGCAGCTTGGGGGGGCTCGGTGAAAAACTGTTTTTT
TRBD1	.	TRBV6-5	TRBJ1-1	CASSYPGQGGTEAFF	TGTGCCAGCAGTTACCCCGGACAGGGTGGCACTGAAGCTTTCTTT
.	.	TRBV5-1	TRBJ2-1	CASSLEPPGVYNEQFF	TGCGCCAGCAGCTTGGAGCCCCCTGGGGTCTACAATGAGCAGTTCTTC
.	.	TRBV28	TRBJ2-1	CASSLYRRNEQFF	TGTGCCAGCAGTTTATATAGGAGGAATGAGCAGTTCTTC
.	.	TRBV10-3	TRBJ1-3	CANRGTGSSGNTIYF	TGTGCCAACAGAGGCACAGGATCCTCTGGAAACACCATATATTTT
.	.	TRBV28	TRBJ2-7	CASRLTDGGYEQYF	TGTGCCAGCAGATTGACGGACGGCGGGTACGAGCAGTACTTC
.	.	TRBV7-2	TRBJ2-1	CASSLSQAYNEQFF	TGTGCCAGCAGCTTAAGTCAGGCTTACAATGAGCAGTTCTTC
.	.	TRBV28	TRBJ2-7	CASSDTPSYEQYF	TGTGCCAGCAGCGATACACCCTCCTACGAGCAGTACTTC
.	.	TRBV6-1	TRBJ1-1	CASKGRNTEAFF	TGTGCCAGCAAGGGACGGAACACTGAAGCTTTCTTT
.	.	TRBV5-8	TRBJ2-6	CASSYPGPSSGANVLTF	TGTGCCAGCAGCTACCCCGGACCTTCCTCTGGGGCCAACGTCCTGACTTTC
.	.	TRBV5-1	TRBJ1-2	CASSLDNYGYTF	TGCGCCAGCAGCTTGGATAACTATGGCTACACCTTC
.	.	TRBV5-1	TRBJ1-6	CASNPEGLNSPLHF	TGCGCCAGCAACCCGGAGGGATTGAATTCACCCCTCCACTTT
TRBD2	.	TRBV11-2	TRBJ2-5	CASSSSSGGETQYF	TGTGCCAGCAGCTCTTCTAGCGGGGGAGAGACCCAGTACTTC
.	few	TRBV6-5	TRBJ1-6	CASSRSGQYSSPLHF	TGTGCCAGCAGCCGAAGCGGGCAGTACAGTTCACCCCTCCACTTT
.	.	TRBV6-1	TRBJ1-1	CASTQGTEAFF	TGTGCCAGTACCCAGGGCACTGAAGCTTTCTTT
TRBD1	.	TRBV23-1	TRBJ2-2	CASSQSGTGNTGELFF	TGCGCCAGCAGTCAATCGGGGACAGGTAACACCGGGGAGCTGTTTTTT
.	.	TRBV9	TRBJ2-7	CASSVAQSSYEQYF	TGTGCCAGCAGCGTAGCCCAGAGTTCCTACGAGCAGTACTTC
TRBD1	.	TRBV6-5	TRBJ2-7	CASSYSTGAYEQYF	TGTGCCAGCAGTTACAGTACAGGGGCATACGAGCAGTACTTC
.	.	TRBV30	TRBJ1-2	CAWSVPQGAGRGYTF	TGTGCCTGGAGTGTCCCACAGGGCGCTGGGCGGGGCTACACCTTC
.	few	TRBV10-3	TRBJ1-1	CAAGTTNTEAFF	TGTGCCGCGGGGACTACGAACACTGAAGCTTTCTTT
.	.	TRBV30	TRBJ2-2	CAWSVTAKATGELFF	TGTGCCTGGAGTGTGACAGCGAAAGCGACCGGGGAGCTGTTTTTT
.	few	TRBV19	TRBJ2-7	CASSNRGASYEQYF	TGTGCCAGTAGTAACCGGGGGGCTTCCTACGAGCAGTACTTC